This T cell receptor (beta chain) originates from a study of CD8 T cells in ankylosing spondylitis. Overall study results and limits: Researchers report that disease-linked clones proved CD8+ and relatively rare in peripheral blood. Apparently characteristic of ankylosing spondylitis blood was a TCR beta motif (about 8 highly homologous variants).

Quantitative 5'-RACE with molecular barcodes produced the TCR beta libraries. TCRdb re-analysed the 5' RACE reads in MiXCR, keeping a single row per CDR3 protein. The repertoire holds under 850,000 distinct CDR3 sequences, with roughly 19% as singletons. Comment on this clonotype: Its antigen is currently unknown.

CDR3 length: 12 amino acids. V shed 4 bases and J shed 5 bases, with 8 bases lying between them. Germline lookup yields CDR1 SQVTM and CDR2 ANQGSEA. The origin of this receptor is a male donor with ankylosing spondylitis. The rearrangement uses TRBV29-1 and TRBJ2-2; a weak D match, TRBD2 (5 bases). The sequencing sample was made of blood, either unsorted or a sorted T cell fraction (not recorded which). The CDR3 DNA follows: TGCAGCGTTGGATGGAGGACCGGGGAGCTGTTTTTT. This codes for CSVGWRTGELFF.